These 12 T cell receptor beta chains originate from one sample sequenced in a study of ipilimumab plus nivolumab after autologous stem cell transplantation. This table comes from immunoSEQ multiplex PCR, and its TCRdb copy is limited to in-frame clones, with some not included. The table lists approximately 10,000 clones, 78% of them singletons. The sequencing here drew on PBMCs, taken in a trial of ipilimumab plus nivolumab as post-transplant consolidation. Every receptor here comes from a male donor with diffuse large B-cell lymphoma.

The rearrangement links TRBV7-2 to TRBJ2-1; D is uncertain. Germline V gene data show CDR1 as SGHTA and CDR2 as FQGNSA. The CDR3 spans 14 residues. With 7 bases removed from V and 5 bases from J, the gap between germline ends came to 15 bases. CDR3 in DNA: TGTGCCAGCACCCCCGCGGTAGGGAACAATGAGCAGTTCTTC. Its protein product is CASTPAVGNNEQFF.

The chain uses TRBV4-2 and TRBJ2-6; D might be TRBD1 (5 bases). Germline V gives CDR1 LGHNA, CDR2 YNFKEQ. The CDR3 is made up of 19 amino acids. V lost 0 bases and J 1 base, leaving 16 bases between the germline ends. CDR3 protein: CASSQDIQGIHSGANVLTF. The CDR3, as DNA: TGTGCCAGCAGCCAAGATATCCAGGGAATACATTCTGGGGCCAACGTCCTGACTTTC.

This chain connects TRBV28 to TRBJ2-7; tentatively, D is TRBD2 (7 bases). V was shortened by 8 bases and J by 1 base, with 18 bases between the two germline ends. Germline CDR1 MDHEN, CDR2 SYDVKM. The CDR3 sequence is 15 residues long. The CDR3 sequence: CASSVGGRLSYEQYF. The CDR3 coding sequence is TGTGCCAGCTCAGTCGGGGGGCGGTTGTCCTACGAGCAGTACTTC. The full variable domain, its missing parts supplied by reference TRBV28 and TRBJ2-7, is DVKVTQSSRYLVKRTGEKVFLECVQDMDHENMFWYRQDPGLGLRLIYFSYDVKMKEKGDIPEGYSVSREKKERFSLILESASTNQTSMYLCASSVGGRLSYEQYFGPGTRLTVT.

The V gene is TRBV5-6, the J gene TRBJ1-2; TRBD1 matches at 7 bases. Germline V gene lookup returns CDR1 SGHDT and CDR2 YYEEEE. V lost 7 bases, J lost 7 bases, and 19 bases stayed unmatched. The CDR3 contains 16 residues. CDR3 nucleotide sequence: TGTGCCAGCCACGATACGCAGGGGGGGTTTTTGCGTGGCTACACCTTC. Its protein product is CASHDTQGGFLRGYTF.

This chain connects TRBV4-3 to TRBJ2-1, with D possibly being TRBD1 (5 bases). Germline lookup yields CDR1 LGHNA and CDR2 YSLEER. V shed 3 bases and J shed 4 bases, with 22 bases lying between them. CDR3 size: 18 residues. The CDR3, as DNA: TGCGCCAGCAGCCAGGACCGTCCACAGGCCCCAGTTTACAATGAGCAGTTCTTC. This translates into CASSQDRPQAPVYNEQFF.

The chain couples TRBV28 to TRBJ1-6; a possible D gene is TRBD1 (5 bases). This CDR3 has 14 amino acids. Germline V gene data show CDR1 as MDHEN and CDR2 as SYDVKM. Trimming took 8 bases from V and 5 from J, leaving 13 bases between them. CDR3 amino acids: CASSRGQNNSPLHF. CDR3 DNA sequence: TGTGCCAGCTCTCGTGGACAAAATAATTCACCCCTCCACTTT.

This sequence joins TRBV11-2 and TRBJ2-2; no clear D. Trimming cost V 1 base and J 8 bases, with 8 bases left between them. The CDR3 extends over 13 amino acids. Per the germline V gene, CDR1 is SGHAT and CDR2 is FQNNGV. CDR3 DNA: TGTGCCAGCAGCTTAGGATACAAAGGGGAGCTGTTTTTT. This translates into CASSLGYKGELFF.

The chain couples TRBV19 to TRBJ1-5; D gene uncertain. Trimming took off 7 bases at V and 8 bases at J, with 21 bases between the two ends. The CDR3 is 15 residues long. Germline values: CDR1 LNHDA, CDR2 SQIVND (reference sequence). The CDR3 nucleotides read TGTGCCAGTACCACGACAATGGGGTTTGGTAAGCCCCAGCATTTT. Translating it yields CASTTTMGFGKPQHF.

V is TRBV2 and J is TRBJ2-1, with TRBD2 matching 11 bases. CDR1 and CDR2 from the germline V gene are SNHLY and FYNNEI. The CDR3 contains 16 residues. With V trimmed by 4 bases and J by 10 bases, 12 bases remained unmatched. The CDR3 sequence: CASSGRLTSGVEEQFF. As DNA, the CDR3 is TGTGCCAGCAGTGGAAGATTGACTAGCGGGGTAGAGGAGCAGTTCTTC.

The CDR3 nucleotides are TGTGCCAGCAGACAGGGCCGCACAGATACGCAGTATTTT. Amino acid sequence: CASRQGRTDTQYF. The gene calls are TRBV2 and TRBJ2-3, with D perhaps TRBD1 (6 bases). Germline CDR1 reads SNHLY; CDR2 reads FYNNEI. Deletions cut 6 bases from V and 1 base from J, with 8 bases between. The length of the CDR3 is 13 residues. Variable domain in full (rest from reference TRBV2 and TRBJ2-3): EPEVTQTPSHQVTQMGQEVILRCVPISNHLYFYWYRQILGQKVEFLVSFYNNEISEKSEIFDDQFSVERPDGSNFTLKIRSTKLEDSAMYFCASRQGRTDTQYFGPGTRLTVL.

This clone was picked up one time. The chain joins TRBV7-8 to TRBJ1-4; D gene ambiguous. Germline V lookup: CDR1 SGHVS, CDR2 FQNEAQ. The CDR3 sequence is 14 residues long. V gave up 1 base and J gave up 3 bases, with 6 bases separating them. CDR3 sequence reads: CASSLVNSNEKLFF. DNA for the CDR3: TGTGCCAGCAGCTTAGTCAATTCTAATGAAAAACTGTTTTTT.

This sequence joins TRBV7-9 and TRBJ2-5; a weak D match, TRBD1 (6 bases). Germline-derived CDR1 and CDR2 are SEHNR and FQNEAQ (reference sequence). Trimming shortened V by 4 bases and J by 1 base, and 10 bases separated the two germline ends. CDR3 length: 14 amino acids. This CDR3 reads CASSSWTVQETQYF. Written as DNA, the CDR3 is TGTGCCAGCAGCTCATGGACAGTCCAAGAGACCCAGTACTTC.